The clone carrying this T cell receptor beta chain was detected a few times. The CDR3 is 15 residues long. Germline values: CDR1 LGHDT, CDR2 YNNKEL (reference sequence). The V gene lost 1 base and the J gene lost 4 bases, with 13 bases spanning the gap. This sample was taken from a study of blood T cells in healthy people across ages. Combining a sample-barcoded 5' primer with a J-beta primer mix, a second PCR ran for roughly 7 to 12 cycles. At least 3 million CDR3-containing paired-end reads were obtained per sample. TCRdb re-called the 5' RACE reads with MiXCR, one entry per CDR3 protein. The repertoire has 800,000 to 1,300,000 distinct CDR3 sequences, 25% of them found once; the top ten carry approximately 0.75%. These records were also assigned to another study, of T cells of mothers and their children.

The rearrangement uses TRBV3-1 and TRBJ2-5; D is ambiguous. The clonotype was recovered from a girl aged 2-10 years in good health. Sequencing was done on a sample of blood. Written as DNA, the CDR3 is TGTGCCAGCAGCCAAGTCAGCTGGGCAGGAGAGACCCAGTACTTC. Translating gives CASSQVSWAGETQYF.